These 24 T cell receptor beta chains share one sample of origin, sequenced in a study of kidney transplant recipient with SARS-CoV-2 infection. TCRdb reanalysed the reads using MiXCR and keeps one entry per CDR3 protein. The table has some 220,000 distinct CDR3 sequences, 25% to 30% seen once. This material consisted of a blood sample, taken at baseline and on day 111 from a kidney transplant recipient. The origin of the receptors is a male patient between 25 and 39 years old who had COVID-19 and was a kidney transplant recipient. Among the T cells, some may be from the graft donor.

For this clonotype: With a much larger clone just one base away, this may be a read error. DNA of the CDR3: TGTGCCACCAGCGGGTGGATAAGGTGTGGAAAGACCTATGGCTACACCTTC. Residues: CATSGWIRCGKTYGYTF. The V call is TRBV15, the J call TRBJ1-2; unclear D gene. From germline, CDR1 is LNHNV and CDR2 YYDKDF (reference sequence). With 5 bases removed from V and 4 bases from J, the gap between germline ends came to 23 bases. CDR3 length equals 17 residues.

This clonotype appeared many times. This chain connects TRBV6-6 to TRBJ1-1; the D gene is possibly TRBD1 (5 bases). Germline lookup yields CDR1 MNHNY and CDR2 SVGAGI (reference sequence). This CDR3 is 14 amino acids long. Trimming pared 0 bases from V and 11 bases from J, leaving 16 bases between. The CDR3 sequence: CASSYSLGGGTAFF. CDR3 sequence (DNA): TGTGCCAGCAGTTACTCTCTCGGGGGGGGGACGGCTTTCTTT.

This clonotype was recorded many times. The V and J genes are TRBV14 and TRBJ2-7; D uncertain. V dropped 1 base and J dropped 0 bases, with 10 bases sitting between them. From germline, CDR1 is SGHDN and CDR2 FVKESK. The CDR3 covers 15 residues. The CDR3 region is CASSQGSSLSYEQYF. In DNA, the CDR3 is TGTGCCAGCAGCCAAGGATCATCCCTCTCCTACGAGCAGTACTTC.

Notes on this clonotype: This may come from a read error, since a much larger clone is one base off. The CDR3 sequence: CASSSHQRNQPRHF. The DNA for the CDR3 is TGTGCCAGCAGCTCTCACCAGCGGAATCAGCCCCGGCATTTT. This sequence joins TRBV6-6 and TRBJ1-5, with no clear D. Germline V CDR1 and CDR2: MNHNY, SVGAGI (reference sequence). The CDR3 totals 14 residues.

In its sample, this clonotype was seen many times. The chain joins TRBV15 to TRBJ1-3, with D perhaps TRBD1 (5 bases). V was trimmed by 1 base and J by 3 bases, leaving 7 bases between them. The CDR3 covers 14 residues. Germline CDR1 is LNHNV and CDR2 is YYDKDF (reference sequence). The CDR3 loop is CATSRVRVGNTIYF. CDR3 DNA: TGTGCCACCAGCAGAGTCAGGGTTGGAAACACCATATATTTT. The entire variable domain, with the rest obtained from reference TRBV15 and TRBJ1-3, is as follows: DAMVIQNPRYQVTQFGKPVTLSCSQTLNHNVMYWYQQKSSQAPKLLFHYYDKDFNNEADTPDNFQSRRPNTSFCFLDIRSPGLGDTAMYLCATSRVRVGNTIYFGEGSWLTVV.

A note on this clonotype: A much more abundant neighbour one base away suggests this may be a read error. CDR3 sequence (DNA): TGCAGTGCTGAAGGGGGACTCCTCAATGAGCAGTTCTTC. It is translated as CSAEGGLLNEQFF. The V gene is TRBV20-1, the J gene TRBJ2-1, with D possibly being TRBD1 or TRBD2 (6 bases each). The V and J ends lost 5 bases and 6 bases respectively, with 14 bases between them. There are 13 residues in the CDR3. The germline V gene encodes CDR1 DFQATT and CDR2 SNEGSKA (reference sequence).

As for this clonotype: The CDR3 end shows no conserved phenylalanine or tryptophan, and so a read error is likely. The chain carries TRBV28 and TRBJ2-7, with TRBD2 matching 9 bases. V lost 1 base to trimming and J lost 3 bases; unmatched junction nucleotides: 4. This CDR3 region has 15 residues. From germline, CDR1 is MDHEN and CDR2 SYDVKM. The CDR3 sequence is CASSLSRAGGYEQYL. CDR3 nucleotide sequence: TGTGCCAGCAGTTTATCCAGAGCGGGAGGCTACGAGCAGTACTTG.

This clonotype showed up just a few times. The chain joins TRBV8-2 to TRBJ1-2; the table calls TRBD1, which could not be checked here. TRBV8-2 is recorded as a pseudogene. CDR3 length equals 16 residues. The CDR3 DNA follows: TGTGGCAGTGCCCCGATTGATAGCCGAAAGACCTATGGCTACACCTTC. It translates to CGSAPIDSRKTYGYTF.

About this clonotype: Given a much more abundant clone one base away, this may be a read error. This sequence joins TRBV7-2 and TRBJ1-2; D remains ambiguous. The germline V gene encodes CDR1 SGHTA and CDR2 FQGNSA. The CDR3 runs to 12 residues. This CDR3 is CANSPRLDGYTF. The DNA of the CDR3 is TGTGCCAACAGCCCTAGACTGGATGGCTACACCTTC.

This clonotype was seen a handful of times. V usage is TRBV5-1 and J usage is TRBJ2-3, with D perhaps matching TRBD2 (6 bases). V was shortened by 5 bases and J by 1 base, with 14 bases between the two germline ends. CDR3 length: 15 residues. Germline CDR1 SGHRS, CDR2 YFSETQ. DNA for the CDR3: TGCGCCAGCAGTCTGTTGACTAGTCGCACAGATACGCAGTATTTT. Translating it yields CASSLLTSRTDTQYF.

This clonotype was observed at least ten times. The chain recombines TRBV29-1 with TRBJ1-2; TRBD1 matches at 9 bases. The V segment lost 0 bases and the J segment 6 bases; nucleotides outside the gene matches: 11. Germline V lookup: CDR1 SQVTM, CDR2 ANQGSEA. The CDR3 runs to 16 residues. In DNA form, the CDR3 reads TGCAGCGTTGAAGACCGGGACAGGGATTTTTATCATGGCTACACCTTC. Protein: CSVEDRDRDFYHGYTF.

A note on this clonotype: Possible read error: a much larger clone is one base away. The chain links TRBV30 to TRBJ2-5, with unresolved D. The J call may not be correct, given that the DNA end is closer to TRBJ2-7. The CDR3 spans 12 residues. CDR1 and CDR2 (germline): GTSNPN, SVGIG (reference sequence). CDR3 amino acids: CARRTVSYEQYF. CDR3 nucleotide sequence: TGTGCCCGGAGAACCGTCTCTTACGAGCAGTACTTC.

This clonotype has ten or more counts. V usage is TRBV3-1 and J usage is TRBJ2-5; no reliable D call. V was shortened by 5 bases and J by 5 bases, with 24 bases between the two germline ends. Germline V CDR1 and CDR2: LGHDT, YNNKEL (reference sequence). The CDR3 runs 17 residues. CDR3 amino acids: CASSGWHPISFSETQYF. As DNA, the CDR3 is TGTGCCAGCAGCGGGTGGCATCCCATTTCTTTCTCTGAGACCCAGTACTTC.

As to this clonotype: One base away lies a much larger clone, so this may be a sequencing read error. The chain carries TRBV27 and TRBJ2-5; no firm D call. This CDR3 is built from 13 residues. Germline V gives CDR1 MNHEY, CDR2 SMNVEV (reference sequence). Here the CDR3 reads CANSFQGPIPQYF. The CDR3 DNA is TGTGCCAACAGTTTCCAAGGGCCCATACCCCAGTACTTC.

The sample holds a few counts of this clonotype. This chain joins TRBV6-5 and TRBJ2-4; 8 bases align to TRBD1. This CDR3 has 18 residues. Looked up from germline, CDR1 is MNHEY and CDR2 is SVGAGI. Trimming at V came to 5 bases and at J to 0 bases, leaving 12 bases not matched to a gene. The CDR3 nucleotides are TGTGCCAGCAGTGAAAGGACAGGGCGAGGACTAGCCAAAAACATTCAGTACTTC. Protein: CASSERTGRGLAKNIQYF.

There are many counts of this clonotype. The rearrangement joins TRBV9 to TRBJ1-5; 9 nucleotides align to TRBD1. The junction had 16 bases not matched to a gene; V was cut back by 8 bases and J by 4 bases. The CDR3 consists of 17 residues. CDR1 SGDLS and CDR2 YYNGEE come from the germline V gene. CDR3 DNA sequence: TGTGCCAGGCTGCTGTTTGTCTGGGACAGGGAGAATCAGCCCCAGCATTTT. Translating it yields CARLLFVWDRENQPQHF.

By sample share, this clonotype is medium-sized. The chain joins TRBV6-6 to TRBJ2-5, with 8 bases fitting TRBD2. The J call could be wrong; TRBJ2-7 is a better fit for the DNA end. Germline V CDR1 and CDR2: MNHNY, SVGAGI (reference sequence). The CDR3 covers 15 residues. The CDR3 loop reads CASSYSSGASYEQYF. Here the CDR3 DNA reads TGTGCCAGCAGTTACTCTAGCGGGGCCTCCTACGAGCAGTACTTC.

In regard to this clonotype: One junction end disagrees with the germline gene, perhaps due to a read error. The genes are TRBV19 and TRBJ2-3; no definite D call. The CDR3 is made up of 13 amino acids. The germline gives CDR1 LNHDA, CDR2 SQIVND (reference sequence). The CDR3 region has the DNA TGTGCCAGTAGTTTAGGTAGCACAGATGCGCAGTATTTT. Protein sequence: CASSLGSTDAQYF.

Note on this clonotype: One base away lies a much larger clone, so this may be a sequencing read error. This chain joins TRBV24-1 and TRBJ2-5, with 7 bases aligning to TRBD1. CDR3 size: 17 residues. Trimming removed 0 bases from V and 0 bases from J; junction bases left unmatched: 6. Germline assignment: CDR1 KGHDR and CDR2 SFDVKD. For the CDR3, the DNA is TGTGCCACCAGTGATTTGAAGACAGGGCGGGACCAAGAGACCCAGTACTTC. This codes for CATSDLKTGRDQETQYF.

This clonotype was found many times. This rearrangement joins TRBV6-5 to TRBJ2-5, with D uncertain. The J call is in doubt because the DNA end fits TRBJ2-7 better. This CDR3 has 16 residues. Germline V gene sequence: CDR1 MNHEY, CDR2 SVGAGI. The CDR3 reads CASSYLGRSRAYEQYF. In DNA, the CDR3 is TGTGCCAGCAGTTACTTGGGAAGGTCCCGGGCCTACGAGCAGTACTTC.

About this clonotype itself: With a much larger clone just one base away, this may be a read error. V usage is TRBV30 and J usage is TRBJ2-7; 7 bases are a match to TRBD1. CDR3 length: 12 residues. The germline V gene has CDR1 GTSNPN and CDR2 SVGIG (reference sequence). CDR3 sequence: CAWDRASYEQHF. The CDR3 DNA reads TGTGCCTGGGACAGGGCTTCCTACGAGCAGCACTTC.

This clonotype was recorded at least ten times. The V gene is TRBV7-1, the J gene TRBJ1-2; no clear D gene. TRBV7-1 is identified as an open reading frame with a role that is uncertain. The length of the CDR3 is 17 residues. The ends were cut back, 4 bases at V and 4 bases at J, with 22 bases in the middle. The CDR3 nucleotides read TGTGCCAGCAGCTGGGTCGGTCACGAGGGAAAGACCTATGGCTACACCTTC. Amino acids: CASSWVGHEGKTYGYTF.

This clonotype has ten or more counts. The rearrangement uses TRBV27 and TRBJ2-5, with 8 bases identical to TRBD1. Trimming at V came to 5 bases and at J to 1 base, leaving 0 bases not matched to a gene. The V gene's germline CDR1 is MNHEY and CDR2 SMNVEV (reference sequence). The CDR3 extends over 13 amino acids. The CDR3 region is CASSTGGQETQYF. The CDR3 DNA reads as TGTGCCAGCAGTACAGGGGGCCAAGAGACCCAGTACTTC.

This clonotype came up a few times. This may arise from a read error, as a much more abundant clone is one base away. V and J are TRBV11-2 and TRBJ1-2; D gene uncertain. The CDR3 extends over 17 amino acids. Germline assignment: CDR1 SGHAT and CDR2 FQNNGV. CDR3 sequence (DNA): TGTGCCAGCAGCCTAGACGGAACAAGCAGAAAGACCTATGGCTACACCTTC. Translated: CASSLDGTSRKTYGYTF.